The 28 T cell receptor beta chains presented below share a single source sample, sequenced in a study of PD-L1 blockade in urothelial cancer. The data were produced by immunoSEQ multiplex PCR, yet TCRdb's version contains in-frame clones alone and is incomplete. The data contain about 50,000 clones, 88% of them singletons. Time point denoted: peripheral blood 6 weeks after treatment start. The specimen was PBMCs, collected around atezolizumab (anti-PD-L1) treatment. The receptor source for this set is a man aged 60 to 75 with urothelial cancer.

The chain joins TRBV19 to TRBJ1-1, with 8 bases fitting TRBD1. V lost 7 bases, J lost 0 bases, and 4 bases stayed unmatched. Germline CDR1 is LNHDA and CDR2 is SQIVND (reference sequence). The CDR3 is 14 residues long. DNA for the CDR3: TGTGCCAGTACTGCGGACAGGGTGAACACTGAAGCTTTCTTT. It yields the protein CASTADRVNTEAFF. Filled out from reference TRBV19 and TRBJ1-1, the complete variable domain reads DGGITQSPKYLFRKEGQNVTLSCEQNLNHDAMYWYRQDPGQGLRLIYYSQIVNDFQKGDIAEGYSVSREKKESFPLTVTSAQKNPTAFYLCASTADRVNTEAFFGQGTRLTVV.

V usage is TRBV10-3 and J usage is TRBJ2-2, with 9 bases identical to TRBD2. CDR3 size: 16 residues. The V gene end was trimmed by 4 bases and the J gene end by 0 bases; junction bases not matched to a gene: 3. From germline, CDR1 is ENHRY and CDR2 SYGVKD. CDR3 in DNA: TGTGCCATCAGTGCTAGCGGGGCATCGAACACCGGGGAGCTGTTTTTT. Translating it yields CAISASGASNTGELFF.

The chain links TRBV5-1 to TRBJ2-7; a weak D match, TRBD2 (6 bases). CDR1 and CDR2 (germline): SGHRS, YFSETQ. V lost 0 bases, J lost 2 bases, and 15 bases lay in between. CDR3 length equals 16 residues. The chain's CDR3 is CASSLVSGGSTYEQYF. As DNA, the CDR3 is TGCGCCAGCAGCTTGGTATCTGGGGGGAGTACCTACGAGCAGTACTTC.

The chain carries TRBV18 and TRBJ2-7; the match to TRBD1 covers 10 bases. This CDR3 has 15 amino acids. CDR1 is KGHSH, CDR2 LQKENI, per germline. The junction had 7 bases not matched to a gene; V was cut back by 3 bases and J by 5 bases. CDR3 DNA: TGTGCCAGCTCACCGACCGGGACAGGGGCCCACGAGCAGTACTTC. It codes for CASSPTGTGAHEQYF.

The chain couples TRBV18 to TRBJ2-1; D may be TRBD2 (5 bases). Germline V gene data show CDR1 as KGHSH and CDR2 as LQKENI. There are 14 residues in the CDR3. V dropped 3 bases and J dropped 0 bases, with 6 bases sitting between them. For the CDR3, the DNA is TGTGCCAGCTCACCTGGACTCTCCTACAATGAGCAGTTCTTC. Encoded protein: CASSPGLSYNEQFF.

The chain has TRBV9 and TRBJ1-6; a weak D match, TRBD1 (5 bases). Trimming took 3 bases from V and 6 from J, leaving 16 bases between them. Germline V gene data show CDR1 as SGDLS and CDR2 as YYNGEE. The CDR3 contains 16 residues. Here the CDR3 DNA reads TGTGCCAGCAGCGATCAGGGTGGTTTGCTTAATTCACCCCTCCACTTT. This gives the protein CASSDQGGLLNSPLHF.

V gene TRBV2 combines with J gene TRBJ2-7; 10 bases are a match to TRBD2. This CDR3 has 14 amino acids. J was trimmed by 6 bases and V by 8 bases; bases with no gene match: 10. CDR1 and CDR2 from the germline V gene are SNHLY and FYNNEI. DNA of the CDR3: TGTGCCAGCTCCTCGACTAGCGGGCGAGGCGAGCAGTACTTC. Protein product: CASSSTSGRGEQYF. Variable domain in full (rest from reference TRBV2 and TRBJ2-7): EPEVTQTPSHQVTQMGQEVILRCVPISNHLYFYWYRQILGQKVEFLVSFYNNEISEKSEIFDDQFSVERPDGSNFTLKIRSTKLEDSAMYFCASSSTSGRGEQYFGPGTRLTVT.

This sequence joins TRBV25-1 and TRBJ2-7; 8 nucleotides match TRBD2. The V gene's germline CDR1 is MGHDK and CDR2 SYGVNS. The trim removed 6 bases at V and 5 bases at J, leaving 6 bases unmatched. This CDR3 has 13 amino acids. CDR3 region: CASRRGGQDEQYF. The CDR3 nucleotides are TGTGCCAGCAGACGCGGGGGGCAGGACGAGCAGTACTTC.

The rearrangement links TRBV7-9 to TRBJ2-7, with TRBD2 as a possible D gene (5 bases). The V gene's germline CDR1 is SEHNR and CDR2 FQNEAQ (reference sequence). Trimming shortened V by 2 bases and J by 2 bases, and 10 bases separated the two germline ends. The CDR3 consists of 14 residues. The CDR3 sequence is CASSLLAGTYEQYF. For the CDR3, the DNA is TGTGCCAGCAGCTTATTAGCCGGGACCTACGAGCAGTACTTC. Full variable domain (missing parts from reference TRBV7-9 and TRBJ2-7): DTGVSQNPRHKITKRGQNVTFRCDPISEHNRLYWYRQTLGQGPEFLTYFQNEAQLEKSRLLSDRFSAERPKGSFSTLEIQRTEQGDSAMYLCASSLLAGTYEQYFGPGTRLTVT.

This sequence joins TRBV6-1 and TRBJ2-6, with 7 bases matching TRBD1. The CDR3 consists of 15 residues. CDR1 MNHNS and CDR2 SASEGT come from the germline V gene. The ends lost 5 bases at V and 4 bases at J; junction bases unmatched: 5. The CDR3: CASSTGQLGANVLTF. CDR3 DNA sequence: TGTGCCAGCAGTACGGGACAGTTAGGGGCCAACGTCCTGACTTTC.

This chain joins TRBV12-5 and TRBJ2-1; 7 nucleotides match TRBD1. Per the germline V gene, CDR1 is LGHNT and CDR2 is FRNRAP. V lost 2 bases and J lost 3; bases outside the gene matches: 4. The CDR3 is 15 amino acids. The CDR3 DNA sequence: TGTGCTAGTGGTTTGCTCCGGACAGGCTACAATGAGCAGTTCTTC. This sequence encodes CASGLLRTGYNEQFF.

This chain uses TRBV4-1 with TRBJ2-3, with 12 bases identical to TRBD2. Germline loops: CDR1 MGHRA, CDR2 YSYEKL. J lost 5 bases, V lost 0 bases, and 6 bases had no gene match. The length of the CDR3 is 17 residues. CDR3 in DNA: TGCGCCAGCAGCCAAGATCCTAGCGGGGGGGTCCTAGATACGCAGTATTTT. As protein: CASSQDPSGGVLDTQYF.

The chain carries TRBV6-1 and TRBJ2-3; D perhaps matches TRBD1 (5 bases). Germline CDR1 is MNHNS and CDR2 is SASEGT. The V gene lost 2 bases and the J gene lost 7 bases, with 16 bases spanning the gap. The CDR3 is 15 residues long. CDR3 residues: CASSESGLRGHTQYF. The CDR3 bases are TGTGCCAGCAGTGAATCTGGGTTAAGGGGTCATACGCAGTATTTT.

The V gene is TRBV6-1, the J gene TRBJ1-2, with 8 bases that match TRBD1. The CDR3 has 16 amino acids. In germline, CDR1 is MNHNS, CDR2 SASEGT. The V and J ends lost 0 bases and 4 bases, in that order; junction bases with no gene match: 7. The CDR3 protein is CASSEALGTGSYGYTF. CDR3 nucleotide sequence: TGTGCCAGCAGTGAAGCACTGGGGACAGGCAGCTATGGCTACACCTTC.

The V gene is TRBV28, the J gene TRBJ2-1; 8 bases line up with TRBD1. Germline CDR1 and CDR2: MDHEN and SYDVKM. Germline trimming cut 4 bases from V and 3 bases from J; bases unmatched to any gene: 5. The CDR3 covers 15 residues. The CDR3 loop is CASSSSGTGYNEQFF. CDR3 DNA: TGTGCCAGCAGTTCCTCCGGGACAGGCTACAATGAGCAGTTCTTC. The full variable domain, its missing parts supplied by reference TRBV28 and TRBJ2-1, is DVKVTQSSRYLVKRTGEKVFLECVQDMDHENMFWYRQDPGLGLRLIYFSYDVKMKEKGDIPEGYSVSREKKERFSLILESASTNQTSMYLCASSSSGTGYNEQFFGPGTRLTVL.

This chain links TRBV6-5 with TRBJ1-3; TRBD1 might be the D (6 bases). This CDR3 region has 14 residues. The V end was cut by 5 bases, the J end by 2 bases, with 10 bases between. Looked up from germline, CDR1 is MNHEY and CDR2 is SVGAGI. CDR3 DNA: TGTGCCAGCAGTATAACAGGGACTGGAAACACCATATATTTT. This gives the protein CASSITGTGNTIYF.

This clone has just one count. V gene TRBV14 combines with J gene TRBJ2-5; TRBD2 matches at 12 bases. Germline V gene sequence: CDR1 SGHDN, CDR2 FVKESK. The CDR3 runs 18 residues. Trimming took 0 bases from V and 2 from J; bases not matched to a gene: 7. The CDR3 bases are TGTGCCAGCAGCCAAGATCCTACTAGCGGGAGGCTGCAAGAGACCCAGTACTTC. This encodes CASSQDPTSGRLQETQYF. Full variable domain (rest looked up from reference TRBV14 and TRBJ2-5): EAGVTQFPSHSVIEKGQTVTLRCDPISGHDNLYWYRRVMGKEIKFLLHFVKESKQDESGMPNNRFLAERTGGTYSTLKVQPAELEDSGVYFCASSQDPTSGRLQETQYFGPGTRLLVL.

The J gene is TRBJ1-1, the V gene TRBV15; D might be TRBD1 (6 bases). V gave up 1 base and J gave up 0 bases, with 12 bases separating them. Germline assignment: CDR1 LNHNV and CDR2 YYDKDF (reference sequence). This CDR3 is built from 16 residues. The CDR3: CATSRGLTGVNTEAFF. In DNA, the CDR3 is TGTGCCACCAGCAGAGGATTGACAGGTGTGAACACTGAAGCTTTCTTT.

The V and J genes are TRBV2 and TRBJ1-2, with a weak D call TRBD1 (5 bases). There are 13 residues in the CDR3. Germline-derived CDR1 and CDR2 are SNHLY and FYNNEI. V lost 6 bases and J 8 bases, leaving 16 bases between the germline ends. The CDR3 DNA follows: TGTGCCAGCAGAGACACAGGAACGAGCGGCTACACCTTC. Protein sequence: CASRDTGTSGYTF.

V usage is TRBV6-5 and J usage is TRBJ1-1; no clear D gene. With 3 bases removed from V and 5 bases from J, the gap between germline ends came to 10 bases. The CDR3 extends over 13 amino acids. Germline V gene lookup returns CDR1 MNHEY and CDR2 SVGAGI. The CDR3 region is CASSYTGKTEAFF. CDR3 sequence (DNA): TGTGCCAGCAGTTATACCGGGAAGACTGAAGCTTTCTTT.

The CDR3 DNA reads TGTGCCAGCAGCTTGGGGGCAGGGGGCCAAGAGCAGTACTTC. Translation: CASSLGAGGQEQYF. J is TRBJ2-7 and V is TRBV5-6; TRBD1 matches at 8 bases. Germline lookup yields CDR1 SGHDT and CDR2 YYEEEE. J gave up 7 bases and V 0 bases, and 6 bases lay outside the gene matches. The CDR3 has 14 amino acids.

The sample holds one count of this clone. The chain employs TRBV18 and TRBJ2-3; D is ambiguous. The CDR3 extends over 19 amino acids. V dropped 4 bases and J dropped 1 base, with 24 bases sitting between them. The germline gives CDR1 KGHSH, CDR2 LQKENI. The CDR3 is CASSHARPATAYRTDTQYF. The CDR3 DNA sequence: TGTGCCAGCTCACACGCCCGGCCTGCGACTGCCTACCGCACAGATACGCAGTATTTT.

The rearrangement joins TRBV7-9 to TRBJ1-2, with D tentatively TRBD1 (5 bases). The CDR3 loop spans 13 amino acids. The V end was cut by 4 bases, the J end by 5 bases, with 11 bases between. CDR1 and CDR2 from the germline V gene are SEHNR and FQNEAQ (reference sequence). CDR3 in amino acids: CASSYSGVYGYTF. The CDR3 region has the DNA TGTGCCAGCAGCTACTCGGGGGTTTATGGCTACACCTTC. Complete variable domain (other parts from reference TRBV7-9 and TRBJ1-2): DTGVSQNPRHKITKRGQNVTFRCDPISEHNRLYWYRQTLGQGPEFLTYFQNEAQLEKSRLLSDRFSAERPKGSFSTLEIQRTEQGDSAMYLCASSYSGVYGYTFGSGTRLTVV.

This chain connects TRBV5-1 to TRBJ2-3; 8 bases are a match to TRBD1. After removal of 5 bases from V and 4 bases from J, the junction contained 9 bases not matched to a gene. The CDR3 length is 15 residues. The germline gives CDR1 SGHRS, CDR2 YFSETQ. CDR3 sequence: CASRTIGQGPDTQYF. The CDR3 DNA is TGCGCCAGCAGGACTATTGGACAGGGCCCAGATACGCAGTATTTT.

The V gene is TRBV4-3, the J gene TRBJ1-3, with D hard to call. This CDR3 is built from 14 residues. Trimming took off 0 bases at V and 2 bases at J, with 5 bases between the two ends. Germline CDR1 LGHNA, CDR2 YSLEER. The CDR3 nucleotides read TGCGCCAGCAGCCAAGATTATACTGGAAACACCATATATTTT. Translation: CASSQDYTGNTIYF.

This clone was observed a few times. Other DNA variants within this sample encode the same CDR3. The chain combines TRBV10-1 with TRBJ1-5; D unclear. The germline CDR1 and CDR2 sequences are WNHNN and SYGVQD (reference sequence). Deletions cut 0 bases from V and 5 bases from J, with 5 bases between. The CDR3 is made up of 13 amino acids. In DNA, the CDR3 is TGCGCCAGCAGTGAGTCGTCATATCAGCCCCAGCATTTT. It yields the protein CASSESSYQPQHF.

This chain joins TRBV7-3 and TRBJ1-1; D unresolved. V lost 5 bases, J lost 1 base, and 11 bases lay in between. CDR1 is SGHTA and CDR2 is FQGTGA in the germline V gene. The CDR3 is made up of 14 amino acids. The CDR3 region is CASSASGTNTEAFF. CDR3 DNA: TGTGCCAGCAGCGCTAGCGGTACGAACACTGAAGCTTTCTTT. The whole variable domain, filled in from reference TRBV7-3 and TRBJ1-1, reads GAGVSQTPSNKVTEKGKYVELRCDPISGHTALYWYRQSLGQGPEFLIYFQGTGAADDSGLPNDRFFAVRPEGSVSTLKIQRTERGDSAVYLCASSASGTNTEAFFGQGTRLTVV.

CDR3 protein: CASSFSLAASYEQYF. In DNA form, the CDR3 reads TGCGCCAGCAGCTTCTCCCTAGCGGCCTCCTACGAGCAGTACTTC. The gene calls are TRBV5-1 and TRBJ2-7; TRBD2 aligns across 7 bases. The CDR3 has 15 residues. After removal of 2 bases from V and 0 bases from J, the junction contained 5 bases not matched to a gene. Germline CDR1 and CDR2: SGHRS and YFSETQ.